This T cell receptor (beta chain) was captured by sequencing in a study of CD8 T cells in ankylosing spondylitis. Each CDR3 protein gets one entry after TCRdb re-called the 5' RACE reads with MiXCR. The repertoire has just under 550,000 distinct CDR3 sequences, about 13% of them found once; the top ten carry around 7%. Study-wide points: A motif in TCR beta, a set of 8 or 9 highly homologous variants, appeared characteristic of ankylosing spondylitis blood.

The ends lost 3 bases at V and 0 bases at J; junction bases unmatched: 4. Germline CDR1 reads SGHRS; CDR2 reads YFSETQ. CDR3 size: 18 residues. Turning to this clonotype: The antigen is unknown.

The sample comprised blood, either unsorted or a sorted T cell fraction (not recorded which). The chain recombines TRBV5-1 with TRBJ2-2; 14 bases agree with TRBD2. The receptor was derived from a male donor with ankylosing spondylitis. In DNA form, the CDR3 reads TGCGCCAGCAGCTCCGGACTAGCGGGGGGATCGAACACCGGGGAGCTGTTTTTT. Encoded protein: CASSSGLAGGSNTGELFF.